Shown below are 27 T cell receptor beta chains from a single sample sequenced in a study of blood T cell repertoires in COVID-19. Produced via immunoSEQ multiplex PCR; TCRdb's table is partial and in-frame only. The sample yields approximately 150,000 clones, over 75% seen once. The sample comprised PBMCs or T cells enriched from blood (not recorded which). The receptors shown here come from a human donor with acute COVID-19. The donor label of this sample is uncertain.

This rearrangement joins TRBV19 to TRBJ1-1; D gene unclear. Per the germline V gene, CDR1 is LNHDA and CDR2 is SQIVND (reference sequence). V lost 7 bases to trimming and J lost 1 base, with 7 bases between them. CDR3 length equals 12 residues. The CDR3: CASNTGNTEAFF. Written as DNA, the CDR3 is TGTGCCAGTAACACGGGGAACACTGAAGCTTTCTTT.

J is TRBJ2-1 and V is TRBV5-1; 13 positions agree with TRBD2. After removal of 3 bases from V and 1 base from J, the junction contained 1 base not matched to a gene. Germline V lookup: CDR1 SGHRS, CDR2 YFSETQ. This CDR3 spans 16 amino acids. This chain's CDR3 is CASSWTSGGSYNEQFF. CDR3 nucleotides: TGCGCCAGCAGCTGGACTAGCGGGGGTTCCTACAATGAGCAGTTCTTC.

The rearrangement joins TRBV6-5 to TRBJ1-2; D ambiguous. The V gene lost 4 bases and the J gene lost 5 bases, with 14 bases spanning the gap. Germline loops: CDR1 MNHEY, CDR2 SVGAGI. The CDR3 consists of 14 residues. The CDR3 DNA follows: TGTGCCAGCAGTTCCTACCGCGCGGGATATGGCTACACCTTC. It encodes CASSSYRAGYGYTF.

The rearrangement joins TRBV11-2 to TRBJ2-1; TRBD2 agrees at 7 bases. Germline V lookup: CDR1 SGHAT, CDR2 FQNNGV. CDR3 length equals 15 residues. After removal of 6 bases from V and 2 bases from J, the junction contained 7 bases not matched to a gene. CDR3 loop: CASRVMRETYNEQFF. Here the CDR3 DNA reads TGTGCCAGCAGGGTTATGCGGGAGACCTACAATGAGCAGTTCTTC.

The chain couples TRBV19 to TRBJ2-2; TRBD1 is a possible D gene (6 bases). The CDR3 extends over 19 amino acids. V dropped 1 base and J dropped 3 bases, with 21 bases sitting between them. Germline lookup yields CDR1 LNHDA and CDR2 SQIVND (reference sequence). CDR3 nucleotides: TGTGCCAGTAGTATAGGGGAATACCAGGGGAAGCCGGACACCGGGGAGCTGTTTTTT. Its protein is CASSIGEYQGKPDTGELFF.

The chain joins TRBV7-2 to TRBJ2-1; D remains unclear. Trimming shortened V by 1 base and J by 4 bases, and 11 bases separated the two germline ends. The germline V gene encodes CDR1 SGHTA and CDR2 FQGNSA. The CDR3 consists of 15 residues. The CDR3, as DNA: TGTGCCAGCAGCTTAGGCTATGCGACATACAATGAGCAGTTCTTC. It translates to CASSLGYATYNEQFF.

The chain is built from TRBV7-9 and TRBJ2-3; no firm D call. The V gene lost 5 bases and the J gene lost 2 bases, with 14 bases spanning the gap. This CDR3 region has 15 residues. Germline CDR1 SEHNR, CDR2 FQNEAQ (reference sequence). The DNA of the CDR3 is TGTGCCAGCAGCCTCGGAGAGACCCACACAGATACGCAGTATTTT. Amino acids: CASSLGETHTDTQYF.

The chain is built from TRBV5-5 and TRBJ1-2, with TRBD1 matching 7 bases. The J segment lost 4 bases and the V segment lost 4 bases, leaving 10 bases of the junction unmatched. Per germline, CDR1 SGHKS and CDR2 YYEKEE (reference sequence). This CDR3 comprises 15 residues. DNA of the CDR3: TGTGCCAGCAGCCTAAGGACAGGACTGTTCTATGGCTACACCTTC. It yields the protein CASSLRTGLFYGYTF.

This chain uses TRBV18 with TRBJ1-6; 9 positions match TRBD1. CDR3 size: 14 residues. The trim removed 2 bases at V and 8 bases at J, leaving 1 base unmatched. CDR1 KGHSH and CDR2 LQKENI come from the germline V gene. The DNA of the CDR3 is TGTGCCAGCTCACCAGGGACAGGGTATTCACCCCTCCACTTT. Translated, it gives CASSPGTGYSPLHF. The full variable domain, with the rest looked up from reference TRBV18 and TRBJ1-6, is NAGVMQNPRHLVRRRGQEARLRCSPMKGHSHVYWYRQLPEEGLKFMVYLQKENIIDESGMPKERFSAEFPKEGPSILRIQQVVRGDSAAYFCASSPGTGYSPLHFGNGTRLTVT.

The V gene is TRBV5-5, the J gene TRBJ2-7; no definite D call. The CDR3 sequence is 16 residues long. Trimming cost V 0 bases and J 2 bases, with 15 bases left between them. Germline-derived CDR1 and CDR2 are SGHKS and YYEKEE (reference sequence). CDR3: CASSLAFRARTYEQYF. CDR3 sequence (DNA): TGTGCCAGCAGCTTGGCCTTTCGTGCCAGGACCTACGAGCAGTACTTC. Together with reference TRBV5-5 and TRBJ2-7, the CDR3 gives the full variable domain: DAGVTQSPTHLIKTRGQQVTLRCSPISGHKSVSWYQQVLGQGPQFIFQYYEKEERGRGNFPDRFSARQFPNYSSELNVNALLLGDSALYLCASSLAFRARTYEQYFGPGTRLTVT.

V is TRBV6-4 and J is TRBJ1-2; D might be TRBD1 (5 bases). Germline assignment: CDR1 MRHNA and CDR2 SNTAGT. The V and J ends lost 3 bases and 4 bases respectively, with 24 bases between them. The CDR3 sequence is 18 residues long. This CDR3 is CASSERGGTFLATYGYTF. DNA for the CDR3: TGTGCCAGCAGTGAACGAGGAGGGACCTTTCTTGCGACCTATGGCTACACCTTC.

The chain uses TRBV12-3 or TRBV12-4 and TRBJ1-2; D remains ambiguous. V lost 6 bases, J lost 5 bases, and 10 bases lay in between. This CDR3 is 12 amino acids long. The CDR3 is CASSPGSYGYTF. The CDR3 coding sequence is TGTGCCAGCAGCCCGGGGTCGTATGGCTACACCTTC.

This clone was observed once. The chain links TRBV7-6 to TRBJ2-7; maybe TRBD1 (7 bases). Germline CDR1 SGHVS, CDR2 FNYEAQ. The CDR3 loop spans 15 amino acids. The ends were cut back, 5 bases at V and 4 bases at J, with 18 bases in the middle. The CDR3 loop reads CASSQSGGGRYEQYF. The CDR3 nucleotides are TGTGCCAGCAGCCAAAGTGGAGGGGGCCGGTACGAGCAGTACTTC.

This chain connects TRBV27 to TRBJ2-7; maybe TRBD2 (7 bases). CDR3 length: 15 residues. From germline, CDR1 is MNHEY and CDR2 SMNVEV (reference sequence). Trimming left V 4 bases short and J 1 base short, with 14 bases between. The chain's CDR3 is CASSYAGAVSYEQYF. CDR3 nucleotides: TGTGCCAGCAGTTACGCGGGGGCGGTGTCCTACGAGCAGTACTTC.

The rearrangement links TRBV6-5 to TRBJ2-4; 13 bases line up with TRBD2. CDR3 length: 15 residues. CDR1 is MNHEY, CDR2 SVGAGI, per germline. With 7 bases clipped from V and 6 bases from J, the junction kept 6 bases outside the gene matches. DNA for the CDR3: TGTGCCAGCAATATACGGACTAGCGGGGGAAACATTCAGTACTTC. This codes for CASNIRTSGGNIQYF.

The chain is built from TRBV7-6 and TRBJ2-6; D is perhaps TRBD2 (6 bases). Trimming pared 3 bases from V and 0 bases from J, leaving 18 bases between. CDR1 is SGHVS, CDR2 FNYEAQ, per germline. CDR3 size: 19 residues. CDR3 sequence (DNA): TGTGCCAGCAGCTTGGAGGGATCCCCTCTCAGCTCTGGGGCCAACGTCCTGACTTTC. This gives the protein CASSLEGSPLSSGANVLTF.

The CDR3 DNA reads as TGCGCCAGCAGCTTGGAGGGCAGGGTTAACACTGAAGCTTTCTTT. Its protein is CASSLEGRVNTEAFF. The chain carries TRBV5-1 and TRBJ1-1; D is perhaps TRBD1 (5 bases). V was trimmed by 0 bases and J by 2 bases, leaving 11 bases between them. This CDR3 region has 15 residues. Germline loops: CDR1 SGHRS, CDR2 YFSETQ.

This clone was counted once. The same CDR3 arises from other DNA sequences in this sample as well. The chain joins TRBV7-2 to TRBJ2-5, with TRBD2 matching over 8 bases. The CDR3 runs to 14 residues. The germline V gene encodes CDR1 SGHTA and CDR2 FQGNSA. Trimming took 1 base from V and 6 from J; bases not matched to a gene: 4. The DNA for the CDR3 is TGTGCCAGCAGCTTAGGGGGACTAGAGAAGACCCAGTACTTC. Amino acid sequence: CASSLGGLEKTQYF.

This sequence joins TRBV11-2 and TRBJ2-7; D perhaps matches TRBD2 (7 bases). Germline loops: CDR1 SGHAT, CDR2 FQNNGV. The CDR3 covers 14 residues. Trimming took 5 bases from V and 4 from J, leaving 15 bases between them. This CDR3 reads CASSQIGGAYEQYF. The DNA for the CDR3 is TGTGCCAGCAGCCAGATAGGGGGGGCTTACGAGCAGTACTTC.

J is TRBJ2-3 and V is TRBV6-1, with 12 bases identical to TRBD2. Trimming removed 0 bases from V and 5 bases from J; junction bases left unmatched: 9. Germline V CDR1 and CDR2: MNHNS, SASEGT. This CDR3 is built from 18 residues. The CDR3 coding sequence is TGTGCCAGCAGTGAAGCGGCGTCTAGCGGGGGGGCCAGAGATACGCAGTATTTT. Translation gives CASSEAASSGGARDTQYF.

The chain links TRBV6-2 or TRBV6-3 to TRBJ2-1; D remains ambiguous. This CDR3 comprises 12 residues. Germline V gene lookup returns CDR1 MNHEY and CDR2 SVGEGT. With 4 bases removed from V and 10 bases from J, the gap between germline ends came to 11 bases. CDR3 nucleotide sequence: TGTGCCAGCAGTTCTTCCTTCCTGGAGCAGTTCTTC. Protein sequence: CASSSSFLEQFF.

This CDR3 is CASSLEGDYEQYF. Here the CDR3 DNA reads TGCGCCAGCAGCTTGGAAGGGGACTACGAGCAGTACTTC. This rearrangement joins TRBV5-1 to TRBJ2-7; possible D gene TRBD1, 5 bases. The V end was cut by 0 bases, the J end by 3 bases, with 7 bases between. Germline V gives CDR1 SGHRS, CDR2 YFSETQ. The CDR3 has 13 amino acids.

This clone appeared a few times. This chain links TRBV11-2 with TRBJ2-1, with 8 bases aligning to TRBD2. Per germline, CDR1 SGHAT and CDR2 FQNNGV. The J segment lost 4 bases and the V segment lost 8 bases, leaving 7 bases of the junction unmatched. The length of the CDR3 is 14 residues. CDR3 sequence: CASLSGGPYNEQFF. As DNA, the CDR3 is TGTGCCAGCCTAAGCGGGGGTCCTTACAATGAGCAGTTCTTC.

The chain couples TRBV4-1 to TRBJ1-2, with a possible D match to TRBD1 (5 bases). Germline V lookup: CDR1 MGHRA, CDR2 YSYEKL. V lost 1 base and J lost 4, with 13 bases in between. CDR3 length: 15 amino acids. CDR3 region: CASSQASGLPYGYTF. CDR3 coding DNA: TGCGCCAGCAGCCAAGCCTCGGGACTGCCCTATGGCTACACCTTC.

The chain combines TRBV11-2 with TRBJ1-1, with D unresolved. Germline loops: CDR1 SGHAT, CDR2 FQNNGV. The V and J ends lost 1 base and 0 bases respectively, with 9 bases between them. The CDR3 consists of 15 residues. The CDR3 reads CASSLGAPMNTEAFF. Here the CDR3 DNA reads TGTGCCAGCAGCTTAGGCGCACCAATGAACACTGAAGCTTTCTTT.

The chain joins TRBV7-9 to TRBJ1-1; 7 nucleotides align to TRBD1. CDR1 and CDR2 (germline): SEHNR, FQNEAQ (reference sequence). This CDR3 is 14 amino acids long. J lost 1 base, V lost 4 bases, and 3 bases had no gene match. CDR3 protein: CASSWDSSNTEAFF. The CDR3 nucleotides are TGTGCCAGCAGCTGGGACAGCTCGAACACTGAAGCTTTCTTT.

The rearrangement joins TRBV3-1 (or the pseudogene TRBV3-2) to TRBJ2-2; 10 bases are shared with TRBD2. Germline V gives CDR1 LGHDT, CDR2 YNNKEL (reference sequence). This CDR3 region has 18 residues. V shed 1 base and J 4 bases; nucleotides not matched to a gene: 9. Here the CDR3 reads CASSQGRTSGHTTGELFF. The CDR3 nucleotides read TGTGCCAGCAGCCAAGGTCGGACTAGCGGACATACCACCGGGGAGCTGTTTTTT.